One sample yielded the 12 T cell receptor beta chains listed below, sequenced in a study of blood T cell repertoires in COVID-19. Repertoires were generated with immunoSEQ multiplex PCR, while TCRdb's copy carries only in-frame clones and drops some. The table records 13,000 to 15,000 clones, around 84% of them present only once. Input material: peripheral blood. Receptors were obtained from a man aged 50-59 years with active COVID-19.

The V call is TRBV9, the J call TRBJ1-4; D is perhaps TRBD1 (6 bases). The germline CDR1 and CDR2 sequences are SGDLS and YYNGEE. This CDR3 has 14 amino acids. V was pared by 4 bases and J by 7 bases, with 14 bases between. CDR3 nucleotide sequence: TGTGCCAGCAGCCCCGCAGGGGAGGGTGAAAAACTGTTTTTT. Amino acid sequence: CASSPAGEGEKLFF.

This clone was seen just once. The chain recombines TRBV19 with TRBJ1-4; 7 positions match TRBD1. V gave up 2 bases and J gave up 3 bases; unmatched junction bases: 9. This CDR3 has 17 amino acids. The germline V gene has CDR1 LNHDA and CDR2 SQIVND (reference sequence). The DNA for the CDR3 is TGTGCCAGTAGTATAAACCTCATAGGGGGCGCTAATGAAAAACTGTTTTTT. This gives the protein CASSINLIGGANEKLFF.

The V and J genes are TRBV10-3 and TRBJ1-2, with D perhaps matching TRBD1 (5 bases). Germline V gene lookup returns CDR1 ENHRY and CDR2 SYGVKD. V was trimmed by 0 bases and J by 8 bases, leaving 19 bases between them. The CDR3 is 16 residues long. CDR3 nucleotide sequence: TGTGCCATCAGTGAGTCAGGAGGGATGGGAGGGGAAGGCTACACCTTC. Translation gives CAISESGGMGGEGYTF.

The V gene is TRBV5-1, the J gene TRBJ2-7; 8 positions agree with TRBD2. Germline V lookup: CDR1 SGHRS, CDR2 YFSETQ. The V segment lost 0 bases and the J segment 5 bases; nucleotides outside the gene matches: 10. The CDR3 is made up of 16 amino acids. The CDR3 region is CASSLGGWREVHEQYF. The CDR3 nucleotides read TGCGCCAGCAGCTTGGGTGGGTGGCGGGAGGTCCACGAGCAGTACTTC.

The rearrangement uses TRBV6-1 and TRBJ2-5; unclear D gene. CDR1 and CDR2 (germline): MNHNS, SASEGT. There are 14 residues in the CDR3. Between the trimmed V and J ends, which lost 2 bases and 1 base, there was a span of 8 bases. The CDR3 nucleotides are TGTGCCAGCAGTGAATTTGGGCCCCAAGAGACCCAGTACTTC. This translates into CASSEFGPQETQYF.

This chain connects TRBV7-2 to TRBJ2-7, with D perhaps matching TRBD2 (6 bases). The CDR3 is 14 amino acids. Germline CDR1 is SGHTA and CDR2 is FQGNSA. Trimming took off 5 bases at V and 7 bases at J, with 18 bases between the two ends. The CDR3 sequence: CASSPLPGLVEQYF. Here the CDR3 DNA reads TGTGCCAGCAGCCCCCTCCCGGGACTTGTAGAGCAGTACTTC.

DNA of the CDR3: TGTGCCATCAGTGAGGCGGGGTCAACCTACGAGCAGTACTTC. Translation: CAISEAGSTYEQYF. The chain joins TRBV10-3 to TRBJ2-7; maybe TRBD2 (6 bases). V lost 2 bases, J lost 2 bases, and 10 bases lay in between. Germline-derived CDR1 and CDR2 are ENHRY and SYGVKD. The CDR3 is 14 amino acids.

The chain joins TRBV27 to TRBJ2-1; TRBD2 aligns across 7 bases. The CDR3 sequence is 15 residues long. Germline trimming cut 5 bases from V and 7 bases from J; bases unmatched to any gene: 11. Germline lookup yields CDR1 MNHEY and CDR2 SMNVEV (reference sequence). The CDR3 sequence: CASSLGGGFGNEQFF. The CDR3 DNA sequence: TGTGCCAGCAGTCTTGGGGGGGGGTTCGGAAATGAGCAGTTCTTC.

The rearrangement links TRBV9 to TRBJ2-3; a weak D match, TRBD2 (5 bases). Germline V CDR1 and CDR2: SGDLS, YYNGEE. The CDR3 length is 14 residues. The V end was cut by 0 bases, the J end by 3 bases, with 8 bases between. The CDR3 loop is CASSVAPGTDTQYF. CDR3 sequence (DNA): TGTGCCAGCAGCGTAGCTCCGGGGACAGATACGCAGTATTTT.

The rearrangement uses TRBV6-2 or TRBV6-3 and TRBJ2-1, with 9 bases that match TRBD2. Trimming cost V 1 base and J 4 bases; bases outside gene matches: 8. The germline gives CDR1 MNHEY, CDR2 SVGEGT. The CDR3 totals 17 residues. The CDR3 DNA reads TGTGCCAGCAGTTACTTATCGGAGCTAGCGGGATACAATGAGCAGTTCTTC. Residues: CASSYLSELAGYNEQFF.

The V call is TRBV15, the J call TRBJ2-7; 11 positions agree with TRBD1. Germline trimming cut 0 bases from V and 2 bases from J; bases unmatched to any gene: 6. Germline V gene lookup returns CDR1 LNHNV and CDR2 YYDKDF (reference sequence). This CDR3 has 17 amino acids. The DNA for the CDR3 is TGTGCCACCAGCAGAGATAGAAGGGACAGGGGGGCCTACGAGCAGTACTTC. Protein product: CATSRDRRDRGAYEQYF. Full variable domain (rest looked up from reference TRBV15 and TRBJ2-7): DAMVIQNPRYQVTQFGKPVTLSCSQTLNHNVMYWYQQKSSQAPKLLFHYYDKDFNNEADTPDNFQSRRPNTSFCFLDIRSPGLGDTAMYLCATSRDRRDRGAYEQYFGPGTRLTVT.

This clone is judged medium-sized. The chain employs TRBV2 and TRBJ2-7, with unresolved D. In germline, CDR1 is SNHLY, CDR2 FYNNEI. V lost 1 base and J 3 bases, leaving 7 bases between the germline ends. The CDR3 runs 13 residues. The CDR3 region is CASSEDDNYEQYF. The CDR3 coding sequence is TGTGCCAGCAGTGAAGACGACAACTACGAGCAGTACTTC. Drawing the rest from reference TRBV2 and TRBJ2-7, the complete variable domain is EPEVTQTPSHQVTQMGQEVILRCVPISNHLYFYWYRQILGQKVEFLVSFYNNEISEKSEIFDDQFSVERPDGSNFTLKIRSTKLEDSAMYFCASSEDDNYEQYFGPGTRLTVT.